The entry below gives a single T cell receptor (beta chain) sequence along with its context. These data are taken from a study of T cell responses to AZD1222 COVID-19 vaccine. The germline gives CDR1 MDHEN, CDR2 SYDVKM. V dropped 4 bases and J dropped 2 bases, with 6 bases sitting between them. The length of the CDR3 is 12 residues. Using immunoSEQ multiplex PCR, the repertoire was profiled, and TCRdb retains in-frame clones only, with some absent. The sample gives 85,000 to 130,000 clones, 88% of which show up once; around 9% is in the top ten. This rearrangement joins TRBV28 to TRBJ2-7; D is unresolved. The sequence was obtained from an adult in good health. The specimen comprised peripheral blood, sampled on day 0 of AZD1222 vaccination. The DNA of the CDR3 is TGTGCCAGCAGTTGGGTCACCTACGAGCAGTACTTC. Its translation: CASSWVTYEQYF.